The 31 T cell receptor beta chains below were found in one sample sequenced in a study of T cells after yellow fever vaccination. TCRdb processed the 5' RACE reads anew with MiXCR; each CDR3 protein has one entry. Found here are 500,000 to 650,000 distinct CDR3 sequences, roughly 17% of them singletons; the top ten hold 15% to 20%. Sequences were derived from PBMCs, sampled around 5 days after the first yellow fever vaccination. These receptor sequences come from a man younger than 30 who received the YFV17D yellow fever vaccine.

The chain joins TRBV2 to TRBJ2-3; the D is unclear. CDR1 and CDR2 (germline): SNHLY, FYNNEI. The CDR3 has 13 amino acids. Trimming stripped 3 bases from V and 3 bases from J, with 7 bases between. For the CDR3, the DNA is TGTGCCAGCAGTGAGCAGAGGACAGATACGCAGTATTTT. Its protein product is CASSEQRTDTQYF.

The gene calls are TRBV9 and TRBJ2-2, with 12 bases fitting TRBD1. The germline V gene has CDR1 SGDLS and CDR2 YYNGEE. The length of the CDR3 is 22 residues. The V gene end was trimmed by 0 bases and the J gene end by 4 bases; junction bases not matched to a gene: 19. CDR3 region: CASSVGPATGTGGLKSTGELFF. The DNA of the CDR3 is TGTGCCAGCAGCGTAGGGCCCGCTACCGGGACAGGGGGCCTTAAGAGCACCGGGGAGCTGTTTTTT. The full variable domain, completed using reference TRBV9 and TRBJ2-2, is DSGVTQTPKHLITATGQRVTLRCSPRSGDLSVYWYQQSLDQGLQFLIQYYNGEERAKGNILERFSAQQFPDLHSELNLSSLELGDSALYFCASSVGPATGTGGLKSTGELFFGEGSRLTVL.

The rearrangement uses TRBV4-3 and TRBJ1-6; 9 nucleotides line up with TRBD1. After removal of 1 base from V and 2 bases from J, the junction contained 3 bases not matched to a gene. CDR3 length equals 17 residues. Germline V lookup: CDR1 LGHNA, CDR2 YSLEER. The CDR3 DNA is TGCGCCAGCAGCCAAGTAGGGGACAGGGCCTATAATTCACCCCTCCACTTT. It codes for CASSQVGDRAYNSPLHF.

The CDR3 spells CASRGPEETQYF. CDR3 nucleotides: TGTGCCAGCAGGGGGCCCGAAGAGACCCAGTACTTC. V is TRBV28 and J is TRBJ2-5, with D tentatively TRBD1 (5 bases). The CDR3 covers 12 residues. Deletions cut 6 bases from V and 3 bases from J, with 8 bases between. The germline V gene has CDR1 MDHEN and CDR2 SYDVKM. Using reference TRBV28 and TRBJ2-5 for the parts outside the CDR3, the full variable domain is DVKVTQSSRYLVKRTGEKVFLECVQDMDHENMFWYRQDPGLGLRLIYFSYDVKMKEKGDIPEGYSVSREKKERFSLILESASTNQTSMYLCASRGPEETQYFGPGTRLLVL.

The V gene is TRBV5-6, the J gene TRBJ1-1; maybe TRBD1 (5 bases). CDR3 length: 16 amino acids. Germline CDR1 and CDR2: SGHDT and YYEEEE. V was trimmed by 4 bases and J by 4 bases, leaving 20 bases between them. The CDR3 DNA reads TGTGCCAGCAGCATCATGACGGTGGTCAGGGTCACTGAAGCTTTCTTT. It translates to CASSIMTVVRVTEAFF.

This clonotype has just a few counts. The chain combines TRBV28 with TRBJ2-3; D is possibly TRBD1 or TRBD2 (5 bases each). Deletions cut 4 bases from V and 3 bases from J, with 14 bases between. Germline V gives CDR1 MDHEN, CDR2 SYDVKM. This CDR3 has 15 residues. The CDR3 protein is CASSYHGTGTDTQYF. In DNA form, the CDR3 reads TGTGCCAGCAGTTACCACGGGACCGGAACAGATACGCAGTATTTT. Variable domain in full (rest from reference TRBV28 and TRBJ2-3): DVKVTQSSRYLVKRTGEKVFLECVQDMDHENMFWYRQDPGLGLRLIYFSYDVKMKEKGDIPEGYSVSREKKERFSLILESASTNQTSMYLCASSYHGTGTDTQYFGPGTRLTVL.

This sequence joins TRBV12-3 or TRBV12-4 and TRBJ1-2; D is ambiguous. The CDR3 totals 13 residues. V shed 3 bases and J shed 4 bases, with 9 bases lying between them. CDR3 sequence: CASSFDGSYGYTF. The CDR3 nucleotides read TGTGCCAGCAGTTTCGACGGAAGCTATGGCTACACCTTC.

The rearrangement uses TRBV6-5 and TRBJ1-2; the match to TRBD1 covers 7 bases. V was clipped by 0 bases and J by 8 bases; unmatched bases: 9. Germline V lookup: CDR1 MNHEY, CDR2 SVGAGI. The CDR3 consists of 15 residues. The chain's CDR3 is CASSYSTQGGKGYTF. The CDR3 DNA follows: TGTGCCAGCAGTTACTCTACCCAAGGGGGCAAAGGCTACACCTTC.

The V call is TRBV5-1, the J call TRBJ2-1, with D uncertain. V lost 2 bases, J lost 8 bases, and 8 bases lay in between. The CDR3 runs 12 residues. Germline V lookup: CDR1 SGHRS, CDR2 YFSETQ. The CDR3 spells CASSFAEYEQFF. The CDR3 nucleotides are TGCGCCAGCAGCTTTGCCGAGTATGAGCAGTTCTTC.

This chain joins TRBV6-2 or TRBV6-3 and TRBJ1-2; the D is unclear. The CDR3 is 12 residues long. Germline V gene data show CDR1 as MNHEY and CDR2 as SVGEGT. V shed 5 bases and J shed 3 bases, with 7 bases lying between them. CDR3 residues: CASSPVDYGYTF. Here the CDR3 DNA reads TGTGCCAGCAGTCCCGTCGACTATGGCTACACCTTC.

This clonotype was counted only a few times. V gene TRBV28 combines with J gene TRBJ1-5, with 7 bases that match TRBD1. The CDR3 extends over 13 amino acids. Germline CDR1 is MDHEN and CDR2 is SYDVKM. The junction had 3 bases not matched to a gene; V was cut back by 5 bases and J by 5 bases. The CDR3 loop reads CASSTTGHQPQHF. In DNA form, the CDR3 reads TGTGCCAGCAGTACGACAGGGCATCAGCCCCAGCATTTT. The variable domain in full, completed from reference TRBV28 and TRBJ1-5, reads DVKVTQSSRYLVKRTGEKVFLECVQDMDHENMFWYRQDPGLGLRLIYFSYDVKMKEKGDIPEGYSVSREKKERFSLILESASTNQTSMYLCASSTTGHQPQHFGDGTRLSIL.

This clonotype was counted a single time. The gene calls are TRBV15 and TRBJ2-1, with TRBD2 identical over 13 bases. The trim removed 3 bases at V and 0 bases at J, leaving 20 bases unmatched. Germline V gives CDR1 LNHNV, CDR2 YYDKDF (reference sequence). CDR3 length: 23 amino acids. Here the CDR3 DNA reads TGTGCCACCAGCAGGCTCCCGATTCCCAGACTAGCGGGGGGCCTGAGCTCCTACAATGAGCAGTTCTTC. Translating gives CATSRLPIPRLAGGLSSYNEQFF.

The CDR3 nucleotides read TGCAGCGTTTGCCGGGACCAAGAGACCCAGTACTTC. Protein: CSVCRDQETQYF. V gene TRBV29-1 combines with J gene TRBJ2-5; no definite D call. Trimming took 5 bases from V and 0 from J, leaving 7 bases between them. The CDR3 spans 12 residues. Looked up from germline, CDR1 is SQVTM and CDR2 is ANQGSEA.

This clonotype appeared a few times. J is TRBJ2-7 and V is TRBV5-1; D is perhaps TRBD1 or TRBD2 (7 bases each). Trimming took off 4 bases at V and 4 bases at J, with 15 bases between the two ends. Germline CDR1 SGHRS, CDR2 YFSETQ. The CDR3 totals 14 residues. The CDR3 loop reads CASSPDREGYEQYF. DNA for the CDR3: TGCGCCAGCAGCCCTGACAGGGAGGGTTACGAGCAGTACTTC.

The table lists this clonotype with a few counts. The V gene is TRBV6-4, the J gene TRBJ2-5; 7 bases fit TRBD2. Germline CDR1 is MRHNA and CDR2 is SNTAGT. The CDR3 consists of 16 residues. With 2 bases clipped from V and 4 bases from J, the junction kept 10 bases outside the gene matches. The CDR3 spells CASSDPSLSGGETQYF. The CDR3 DNA reads as TGTGCCAGCAGTGACCCGTCATTATCGGGGGGAGAGACCCAGTACTTC.

This clonotype was recorded a few times. The rearrangement links TRBV5-1 to TRBJ2-1; 8 nucleotides agree with TRBD2. This CDR3 has 17 residues. CDR1 and CDR2 (germline): SGHRS, YFSETQ. Germline trimming cut 4 bases from V and 0 bases from J; bases unmatched to any gene: 9. CDR3 bases: TGCGCCAGCAGCCTCCGGGGGGGACCTAGCTCCTACAATGAGCAGTTCTTC. Amino acid sequence: CASSLRGGPSSYNEQFF.

V and J are TRBV6-5 and TRBJ1-2; 7 bases line up with TRBD1. Germline V gives CDR1 MNHEY, CDR2 SVGAGI. V dropped 4 bases and J dropped 8; count of bases not matched to a gene: 7. This CDR3 contains 13 residues. In DNA form, the CDR3 reads TGTGCCAGCAGTTCCGGGACAGTGCGGGGCTACACCTTC. It codes for CASSSGTVRGYTF.

This clonotype was seen only a few times. The chain carries TRBV7-9 and TRBJ2-1, with 7 bases matching TRBD1. The CDR3 is 13 residues long. V was clipped by 5 bases and J by 6 bases; unmatched bases: 4. Germline lookup yields CDR1 SEHNR and CDR2 FQNEAQ (reference sequence). CDR3 bases: TGTGCCAGCAGCAGTGGACAGGTCAATGAGCAGTTCTTC. The encoded protein is CASSSGQVNEQFF.

The table lists this clonotype with a few counts. The chain joins TRBV27 to TRBJ2-3; 7 nucleotides agree with TRBD1. CDR1 and CDR2 from the germline V gene are MNHEY and SMNVEV (reference sequence). V was pared by 5 bases and J by 1 base, with 9 bases of the junction left unmatched. The CDR3 runs to 16 residues. The CDR3: CASSLRQGLGTDTQYF. For the CDR3, the DNA is TGTGCCAGCAGTCTTAGACAGGGATTGGGCACAGATACGCAGTATTTT.

This clonotype was recorded many times. The gene calls are TRBV4-3 and TRBJ2-6; either TRBD1 or TRBD2 may supply D (5 bases each). The CDR3 length is 18 residues. Germline V gene lookup returns CDR1 LGHNA and CDR2 YSLEER. Trimming removed 0 bases from V and 0 bases from J, with 12 bases in between. The CDR3 bases are TGCGCCAGCAGCCAAGATCAGAAGGGACCCTCTGGGGCCAACGTCCTGACTTTC. Translated: CASSQDQKGPSGANVLTF.

The chain joins TRBV6-5 to TRBJ1-1; no firm D call. CDR3 length: 13 amino acids. V lost 7 bases and J lost 4, with 13 bases in between. Per germline, CDR1 MNHEY and CDR2 SVGAGI. CDR3 in DNA: TGTGCCAGCAAGTTCGGGGATGCCACTGAAGCTTTCTTT. Amino acid sequence: CASKFGDATEAFF.

CDR3 protein: CASSPRPRVNTEAFF. The DNA for the CDR3 is TGTGCCAGCAGCCCCCGGCCCAGGGTGAACACTGAAGCTTTCTTT. This chain links TRBV7-6 with TRBJ1-1; D might be TRBD1 (5 bases). V was pared by 5 bases and J by 0 bases, with 13 bases between. Germline V gene sequence: CDR1 SGHVS, CDR2 FNYEAQ. The CDR3 is made up of 15 amino acids.

This clonotype was seen many times. The chain uses TRBV5-1 and TRBJ2-7; TRBD2 aligns across 7 bases. CDR3 length: 14 residues. Germline V gene data show CDR1 as SGHRS and CDR2 as YFSETQ. The V gene end was trimmed by 0 bases and the J gene end by 2 bases; junction bases not matched to a gene: 2. The DNA of the CDR3 is TGCGCCAGCAGCTTGGAGACTAGCCCCTACGAGCAGTACTTC. Translation gives CASSLETSPYEQYF.

This sequence joins TRBV11-2 and TRBJ1-4, with D unclear. The V gene lost 0 bases and the J gene lost 0 bases, with 11 bases spanning the gap. The V gene's germline CDR1 is SGHAT and CDR2 FQNNGV. The CDR3 spans 17 residues. In DNA, the CDR3 is TGTGCCAGCAGCTTAGATTGGGCATCGGCAACTAATGAAAAACTGTTTTTT. This codes for CASSLDWASATNEKLFF.

The J gene is TRBJ1-1, the V gene TRBV11-2; 8 bases are a match to TRBD1. The CDR3 covers 15 residues. The germline gives CDR1 SGHAT, CDR2 FQNNGV. The ends lost 5 bases at V and 5 bases at J; junction bases unmatched: 10. CDR3 region: CASSAGTGGWTEAFF. The CDR3 DNA sequence: TGTGCCAGCAGCGCGGGAACAGGGGGTTGGACTGAAGCTTTCTTT.

V gene TRBV7-3 combines with J gene TRBJ2-5; 9 nucleotides agree with TRBD1. The CDR3 has 15 amino acids. Germline values: CDR1 SGHTA, CDR2 FQGTGA. V lost 5 bases and J lost 1; bases outside the gene matches: 5. CDR3 in amino acids: CASSPTGGVQETQYF. CDR3 bases: TGTGCCAGCAGCCCGACAGGGGGTGTCCAAGAGACCCAGTACTTC.

This clonotype was seen more than once but under ten times. J is TRBJ1-1 and V is TRBV5-6; D call uncertain. CDR1 and CDR2 (germline): SGHDT, YYEEEE. V dropped 2 bases and J dropped 9 bases, with 11 bases sitting between them. The CDR3 consists of 12 residues. Here the CDR3 DNA reads TGTGCCAGCAGCTTACTTACTACGAAAGCTTTCTTT. Translation: CASSLLTTKAFF.

This clonotype was recorded a few times. The V gene is TRBV5-1, the J gene TRBJ1-2; 7 positions match TRBD1. Trimming took 4 bases from V and 4 from J; bases not matched to a gene: 22. This CDR3 contains 19 residues. Germline V gene data show CDR1 as SGHRS and CDR2 as YFSETQ. CDR3 loop: CASSPARDRKRRSPYGYTF. The CDR3 coding sequence is TGCGCCAGCAGCCCGGCCCGGGACAGAAAAAGGCGATCCCCCTATGGCTACACCTTC.

V usage is TRBV7-8 and J usage is TRBJ2-7; D is perhaps TRBD1 (6 bases). Trimming pared 5 bases from V and 2 bases from J, leaving 13 bases between. The CDR3 runs to 14 residues. Germline CDR1 SGHVS, CDR2 FQNEAQ. CDR3: CASSRDIRTYEQYF. Here the CDR3 DNA reads TGTGCCAGCAGCAGGGACATCAGAACCTACGAGCAGTACTTC.

The chain couples TRBV24-1 to TRBJ2-1; weak D call: TRBD2 (6 bases). Germline CDR1 KGHDR, CDR2 SFDVKD. The CDR3 covers 14 residues. V was pared by 1 base and J by 7 bases, with 10 bases between. The chain's CDR3 is CATSDFGGRNEQFF. Here the CDR3 DNA reads TGTGCCACCAGTGATTTCGGGGGTAGGAATGAGCAGTTCTTC.

This chain links TRBV5-1 with TRBJ1-2; maybe TRBD1 (6 bases). The germline gives CDR1 SGHRS, CDR2 YFSETQ. The CDR3 has 19 residues. Between the trimmed V and J ends, which lost 3 bases and 0 bases, there was a span of 24 bases. The CDR3 DNA reads TGCGCCAGCAGCTCGAGGGGGGAGAAATCACCCTCAGCTAACTATGGCTACACCTTC. Translating it yields CASSSRGEKSPSANYGYTF.